These T cell receptor beta chains were read from a single sample in a study of post-analysis software for immune sequencing data. TCRdb re-analysed the PCR reads in MiXCR, keeping a single row per CDR3 protein. In the table there are roughly 800,000 distinct CDR3 sequences, roughly 50% of which are singletons. Sequenced: blood. The receptors stem from a girl aged 10-17 years with multiple sclerosis. The CDR3 runs from the conserved cysteine through the conserved F or W. The order of the fields is V gene, clone size, D gene, J gene, CDR3 DNA, CDR3 protein. A D gene is named only where the DNA matches it firmly. For some rows the clone size is stated as once, few or many, or as a class when expanded; others skip it.

V gene: TRBV7-6
clone size: .
D gene: TRBD2
J gene: TRBJ2-1
CDR3 DNA: TGTGCCAGCAGCTTAGCGCCCCGGACTAGCGGGAGTCGCTACAATGAGCAGTTCTTC
CDR3 protein: CASSLAPRTSGSRYNEQFF

V gene: TRBV12-3/TRBV12-4
clone size: .
D gene: TRBD1
J gene: TRBJ1-6
CDR3 DNA: TGTGCCAGCAGATCCCGGACAGGGTCGAATTCACCCCTCCACTTT
CDR3 protein: CASRSRTGSNSPLHF

V gene: TRBV20-1
clone size: .
D gene: TRBD2
J gene: TRBJ2-1
CDR3 DNA: TGCAGTGCTAGTATCCTAGCGGGAGTAGTTGAGCAGTTCTTC
CDR3 protein: CSASILAGVVEQFF

V gene: TRBV10-3
clone size: few
D gene: .
J gene: TRBJ1-2
CDR3 DNA: TGTGCCATCAGTGAGGATGACTATGGCTACACCTTC
CDR3 protein: CAISEDDYGYTF

V gene: TRBV7-9
clone size: .
D gene: .
J gene: TRBJ2-7
CDR3 DNA: TGTGCCAGCAGCTACGGCGGCGGCGGGGCCTACGAGCAGTACTTC
CDR3 protein: CASSYGGGGAYEQYF

V gene: TRBV12-3/TRBV12-4
clone size: .
D gene: TRBD1
J gene: TRBJ2-3
CDR3 DNA: TGTGCCAGCGGGGGACAGACCAACACAGATACGCAGTATTTT
CDR3 protein: CASGGQTNTDTQYF

V gene: TRBV20-1
clone size: .
D gene: TRBD2
J gene: TRBJ2-1
CDR3 DNA: TGCAGTGCCCAGCGGGGGGGCCCCGACAATGAGCAGTTCTTC
CDR3 protein: CSAQRGGPDNEQFF

V gene: TRBV5-1
clone size: .
D gene: TRBD2
J gene: TRBJ2-5
CDR3 DNA: TGCGCCAGCAGCGCCGGGACTAAACAAGAGACCCAGTACTTC
CDR3 protein: CASSAGTKQETQYF

V gene: TRBV20-1
clone size: .
D gene: TRBD1
J gene: TRBJ1-2
CDR3 DNA: TGCAGTGCTAGTTGGGGACAGGGAACTAACTATGGCTACACCTTC
CDR3 protein: CSASWGQGTNYGYTF

V gene: TRBV10-3
clone size: .
D gene: TRBD2
J gene: TRBJ2-7
CDR3 DNA: TGTGCCATCAGTAATAGCGGGAAGGGCTACGAGCAGTACTTC
CDR3 protein: CAISNSGKGYEQYF

V gene: TRBV18
clone size: .
D gene: .
J gene: TRBJ2-7
CDR3 DNA: TGTGCCAGCTCACCACAAGCTGCAGACTACGAGCAGTACTTC
CDR3 protein: CASSPQAADYEQYF

V gene: TRBV2
clone size: .
D gene: .
J gene: TRBJ1-2
CDR3 DNA: TGTGCCAGCAGCGCAGCTGAGGGCTACACCTTC
CDR3 protein: CASSAAEGYTF

V gene: TRBV7-9
clone size: once
D gene: .
J gene: TRBJ2-7
CDR3 DNA: TGTGCCAGCAGCGAGGACAGCTCCTACGGGCAGTACTTC
CDR3 protein: CASSEDSSYGQYF

V gene: TRBV7-9
clone size: .
D gene: .
J gene: TRBJ2-3
CDR3 DNA: TGTGCCAGCAGCTTGGCTAGCAGGACTAGCACAGATACGCAGTATTTT
CDR3 protein: CASSLASRTSTDTQYF

V gene: TRBV29-1
clone size: few
D gene: TRBD2
J gene: TRBJ2-6
CDR3 DNA: TGCAGCGTTGCGGTTAGCGGGAACTCTGGGGCCAACGTCCTGACTTTC
CDR3 protein: CSVAVSGNSGANVLTF

V gene: TRBV20-1
clone size: few
D gene: TRBD2
J gene: TRBJ2-3
CDR3 DNA: TGCAGTGCTAGGACGGGAGGGCCTCACCGCACAGATACGCAGTATTTT
CDR3 protein: CSARTGGPHRTDTQYF

V gene: TRBV6-5
clone size: once
D gene: TRBD1
J gene: TRBJ1-1
CDR3 DNA: TGTGCCAGCAGACAGGGGCCCGGAACTGAAGCTTTCTTT
CDR3 protein: CASRQGPGTEAFF

V gene: TRBV20-1
clone size: few
D gene: TRBD1
J gene: TRBJ1-6
CDR3 DNA: TGCAGTGCTAGAAGACAGGGGCTAGGGGATTCACCCCTCCACTTT
CDR3 protein: CSARRQGLGDSPLHF

V gene: TRBV12-3/TRBV12-4
clone size: .
D gene: TRBD1
J gene: TRBJ2-5
CDR3 DNA: TGTGCCAGCAGTGCCGGGACAGGGGCCCCAAAAGAGACCCAGTACTTC
CDR3 protein: CASSAGTGAPKETQYF

V gene: TRBV20-1
clone size: few
D gene: TRBD1
J gene: TRBJ2-7
CDR3 DNA: TGCAGTGCCCCCGACAGGGGTAGCTCCTACGAGCAGTACTTC
CDR3 protein: CSAPDRGSSYEQYF

V gene: TRBV7-2
clone size: few
D gene: TRBD1
J gene: TRBJ2-4
CDR3 DNA: TGTGCCAGCAGCTTAGTCGTGGGACAGACGAACATTCAGTACTTC
CDR3 protein: CASSLVVGQTNIQYF